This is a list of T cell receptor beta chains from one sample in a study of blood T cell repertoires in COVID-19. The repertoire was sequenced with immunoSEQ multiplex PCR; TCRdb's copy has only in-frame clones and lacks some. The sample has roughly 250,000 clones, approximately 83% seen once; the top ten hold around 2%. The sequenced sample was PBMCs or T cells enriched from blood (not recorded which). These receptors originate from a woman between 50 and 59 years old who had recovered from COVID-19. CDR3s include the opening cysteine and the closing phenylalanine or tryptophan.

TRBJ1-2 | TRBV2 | CASSEYGQVNYGYTF
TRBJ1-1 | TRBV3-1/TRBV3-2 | CASSQVGGDTEAFF
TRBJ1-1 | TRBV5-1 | CASSLAGTANTEAFF
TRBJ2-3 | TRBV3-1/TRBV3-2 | CASTPSLAGVADTQYF
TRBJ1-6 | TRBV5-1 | CASNPGHRGSPLHF
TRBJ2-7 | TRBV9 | CASSVGEGPYEQYF
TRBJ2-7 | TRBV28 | CASRSTSGRSEQYF
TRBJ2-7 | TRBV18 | CASSPETSSYEQYF
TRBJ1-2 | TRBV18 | CASSPGTQTNYGYTF
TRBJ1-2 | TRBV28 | CASSLGQGASYGYTF
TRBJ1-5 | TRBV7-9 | CASSSGQPGDQPQHF
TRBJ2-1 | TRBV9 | CASSVSRTSGWGEQFF
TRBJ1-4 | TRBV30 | CAGTRGGGHEKLFF
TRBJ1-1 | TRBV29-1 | CSVVAGAVNTEAFF
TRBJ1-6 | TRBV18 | CASSPSGTGSSPLHF
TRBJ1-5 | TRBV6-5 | CASSYATNQPQHF
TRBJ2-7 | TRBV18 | CASSPLAGGYEQYF
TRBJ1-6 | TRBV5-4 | CASSTGTGLNSPLHF
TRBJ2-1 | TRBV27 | CASSLGTGFYNEQFF
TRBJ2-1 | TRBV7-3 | CASSLDFGVYNEQFF
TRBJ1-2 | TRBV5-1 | CASSIEGQNYGYTF
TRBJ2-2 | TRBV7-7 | CASSLDRAGELFF
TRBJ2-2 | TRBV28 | CATSPGQNTGELFF
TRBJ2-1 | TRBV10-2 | CASSERLAGGYNEQFF